This TCR beta chain was sequenced for a study of T-cell memory formation after mild COVID-19. V gave up 6 bases and J gave up 0 bases, with 13 bases separating them. The CDR3 covers 15 residues. Germline V gene data show CDR1 as MNHEY and CDR2 as SVGAGI. This clonotype was detected only a few times. Its antigen is unknown. From the 5' RACE reads, TCRdb called clonotypes with MiXCR, one entry per CDR3 protein. Of approximately 300,000 distinct CDR3 sequences listed, approximately 16% are singletons. The study, taken as a whole, reports: Contracting CD4+ clones were located mainly in CM and EM, and CD8+ clones in EMRA. Contracting clones from day 15 to 85 had balanced CD4/CD8; later expanders favoured CD4+.

This clonotype was sampled from a man aged 18-30 years who had mild COVID-19 (a few samples of this study predate the infection). Cell type and time point are not known. The J gene is TRBJ2-3, the V gene TRBV6-5; D perhaps matches TRBD2 (5 bases). The sample comprised PBMCs or a T cell subset sorted from them (not recorded which). CDR3 sequence: CASSPPGVSTDTQYF. CDR3 bases: TGTGCCAGCAGCCCCCCCGGGGTGAGCACAGATACGCAGTATTTT.